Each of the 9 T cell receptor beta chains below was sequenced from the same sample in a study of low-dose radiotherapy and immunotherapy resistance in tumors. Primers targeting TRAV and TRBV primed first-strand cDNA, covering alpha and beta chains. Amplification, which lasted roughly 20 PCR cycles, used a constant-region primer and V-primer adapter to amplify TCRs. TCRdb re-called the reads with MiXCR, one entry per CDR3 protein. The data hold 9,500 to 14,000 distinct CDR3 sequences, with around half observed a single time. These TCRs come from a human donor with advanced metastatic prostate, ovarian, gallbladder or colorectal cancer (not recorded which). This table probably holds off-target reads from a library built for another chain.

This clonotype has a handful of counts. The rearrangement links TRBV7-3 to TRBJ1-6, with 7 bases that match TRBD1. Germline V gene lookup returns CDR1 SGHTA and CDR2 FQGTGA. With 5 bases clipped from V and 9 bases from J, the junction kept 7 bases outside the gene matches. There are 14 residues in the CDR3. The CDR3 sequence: CASSQGVLGSPLHF. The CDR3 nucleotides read TGTGCCAGCAGCCAGGGGGTTTTGGGTTCACCCCTCCACTTT.

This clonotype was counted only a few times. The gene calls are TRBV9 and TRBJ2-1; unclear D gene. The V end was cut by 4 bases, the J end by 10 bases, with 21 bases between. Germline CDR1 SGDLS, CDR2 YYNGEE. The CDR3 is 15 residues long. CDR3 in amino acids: CASSTRLTAFGEQFF. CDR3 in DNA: TGTGCCAGCAGCACGCGACTGACGGCTTTTGGGGAGCAGTTCTTC.

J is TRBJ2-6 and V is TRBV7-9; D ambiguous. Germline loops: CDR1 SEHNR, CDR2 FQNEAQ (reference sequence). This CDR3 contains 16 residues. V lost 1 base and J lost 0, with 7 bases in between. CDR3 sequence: CASSLGVSSGANVLTF. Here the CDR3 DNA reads TGTGCCAGCAGCTTAGGGGTCAGCTCTGGGGCCAACGTCCTGACTTTC.

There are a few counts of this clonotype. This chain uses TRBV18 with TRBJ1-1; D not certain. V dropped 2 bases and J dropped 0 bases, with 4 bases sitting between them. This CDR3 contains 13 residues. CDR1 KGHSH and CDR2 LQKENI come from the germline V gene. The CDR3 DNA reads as TGTGCCAGCTCACCAGGGCTGAACACTGAAGCTTTCTTT. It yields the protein CASSPGLNTEAFF.

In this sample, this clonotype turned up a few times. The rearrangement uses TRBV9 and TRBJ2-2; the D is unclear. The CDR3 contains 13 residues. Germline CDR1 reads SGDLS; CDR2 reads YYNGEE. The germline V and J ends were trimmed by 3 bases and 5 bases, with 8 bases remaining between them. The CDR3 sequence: CASSEQWTGELFF. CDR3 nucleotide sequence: TGTGCCAGCAGCGAACAGTGGACCGGGGAGCTGTTTTTT.

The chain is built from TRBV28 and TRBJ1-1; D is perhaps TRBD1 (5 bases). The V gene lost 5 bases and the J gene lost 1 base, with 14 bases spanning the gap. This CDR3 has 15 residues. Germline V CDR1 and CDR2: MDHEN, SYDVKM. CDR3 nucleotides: TGTGCCAGCAGTCGGGGGGGGAAAGGGAACACTGAAGCTTTCTTT. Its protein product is CASSRGGKGNTEAFF.

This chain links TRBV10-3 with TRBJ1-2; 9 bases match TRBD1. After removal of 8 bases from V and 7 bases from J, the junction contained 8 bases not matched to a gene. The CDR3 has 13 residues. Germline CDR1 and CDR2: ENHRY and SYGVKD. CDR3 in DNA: TGTGCCATCGGGACAGGGAATGAGGGTGGCTACACCTTC. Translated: CAIGTGNEGGYTF.

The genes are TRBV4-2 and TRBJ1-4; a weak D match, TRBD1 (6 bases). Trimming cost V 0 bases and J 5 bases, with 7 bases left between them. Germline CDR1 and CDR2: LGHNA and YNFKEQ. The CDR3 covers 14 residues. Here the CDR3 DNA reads TGTGCCAGCAGCCAAGAGGGGACAAATGAAAAACTGTTTTTT. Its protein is CASSQEGTNEKLFF.

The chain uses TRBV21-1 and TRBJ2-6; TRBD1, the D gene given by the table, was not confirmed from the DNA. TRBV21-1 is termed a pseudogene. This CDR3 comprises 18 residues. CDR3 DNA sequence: TGTGCCAGCAGCAAAGATGGATCCAGGGGCTCTGGGGCCAACGTCCTGACTTTC. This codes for CASSKDGSRGSGANVLTF.